The next 30 T cell receptor beta chains were all read from a single sample in a study of CD8+CD57+ T cells in acquired aplastic anemia. Genomic DNA, the template, was used for profiling of the TCR beta VDJ and CDR3. TCRdb redid the calling of the reads with MiXCR, one entry per CDR3 protein. Of approximately 70,000 distinct CDR3 sequences in the sample, about 56% were seen once. Sequencing was performed on sorted CD4+, CD8+, or CD8+CD57+ T cells (not recorded which) from PBMCs. These TCRs come from a human donor in good health, serving as a control.

This chain connects TRBV25-1 to TRBJ2-1; 10 bases are shared with TRBD1. Germline lookup yields CDR1 MGHDK and CDR2 SYGVNS. The ends lost 4 bases at V and 1 base at J; junction bases unmatched: 10. The CDR3 loop spans 18 amino acids. CDR3 protein: CASSVPPGTGVSYNEQFF. The CDR3 DNA reads TGTGCCAGCAGTGTTCCTCCCGGGACAGGGGTTTCCTACAATGAGCAGTTCTTC.

Turning to this clonotype: This sequence may be a read error, since a much larger clone differs from it by one base. J is TRBJ2-1 and V is TRBV30; perhaps TRBD2 as D (6 bases). Germline V gives CDR1 GTSNPN, CDR2 SVGIG (reference sequence). V lost 4 bases and J lost 2, with 15 bases in between. This CDR3 has 15 residues. Written as DNA, the CDR3 is TGTGCCTGGAAGCGGGCGGGGATCCCCTACAATGAGCAGTTCTTC. Amino acids: CAWKRAGIPYNEQFF.

The CDR3 sequence is CSVAFLSQGTMNTEAFF. The CDR3 DNA sequence: TGCAGCGTCGCCTTCCTCAGTCAGGGGACTATGAACACTGAAGCTTTCTTT. The V call is TRBV29-1, the J call TRBJ1-1, with a tentative D call TRBD1 (6 bases). This CDR3 is 17 amino acids long. Looked up from germline, CDR1 is SQVTM and CDR2 is ANQGSEA. Trimming removed 6 bases from V and 0 bases from J, with 23 bases in between.

The V call is TRBV19, the J call TRBJ1-1; 10 bases match TRBD1. This CDR3 comprises 13 residues. J was trimmed by 11 bases and V by 7 bases; bases with no gene match: 10. CDR1 and CDR2 (germline): LNHDA, SQIVND (reference sequence). The CDR3 DNA reads as TGTGCCAGTACTAAAGGGACAGGGGCGATGGCTTTCTTT. It specifies CASTKGTGAMAFF.

CDR3 in amino acids: CASTPSDPSGKRVDTQYF. CDR3 nucleotide sequence: TGTGCCAGCACCCCCAGTGACCCGTCTGGGAAGAGGGTGGATACGCAGTATTTT. This chain connects TRBV9 to TRBJ2-3; a weak D match, TRBD2 (5 bases). Germline assignment: CDR1 SGDLS and CDR2 YYNGEE. CDR3 length equals 18 residues. V was cut by 6 bases and J by 6 bases, with 29 bases left in between.

The table lists this clonotype with many counts. The gene calls are TRBV12-3 or TRBV12-4 and TRBJ2-7; TRBD1 aligns across 7 bases. The trim removed 6 bases at V and 1 base at J, leaving 6 bases unmatched. This CDR3 has 14 amino acids. In nucleotides, the CDR3 is TGTGCCAGCAGCGGGACAGACTATTCCTACGAGCAGTACTTC. Amino acid sequence: CASSGTDYSYEQYF.

This clonotype was counted between two and nine times. The rearrangement links TRBV24-1 to TRBJ2-6, with D perhaps matching TRBD1 (6 bases). The ends were cut back, 2 bases at V and 4 bases at J, with 14 bases in the middle. Germline V gene lookup returns CDR1 KGHDR and CDR2 SFDVKD. The CDR3 is made up of 17 amino acids. The CDR3 bases are TGTGCCACCAGTGATTCACCGACCGGGACAGGGGCCAACGTCCTGACTTTC. This translates into CATSDSPTGTGANVLTF.

Sample share makes this clonotype medium-sized. The chain is built from TRBV7-8 and TRBJ1-4; unclear D gene. This CDR3 comprises 13 residues. CDR1 is SGHVS and CDR2 is FQNEAQ in the germline V gene. V gave up 5 bases and J gave up 8 bases, with 12 bases separating them. CDR3 in amino acids: CASSPRTGEKLFF. Written as DNA, the CDR3 is TGTGCCAGCAGCCCTCGGACGGGAGAAAAACTGTTTTTT. Full variable domain (rest looked up from reference TRBV7-8 and TRBJ1-4): GAGVSQSPRYKVAKRGQDVALRCDPISGHVSLFWYQQALGQGPEFLTYFQNEAQLDKSGLPSDRFFAERPEGSVSTLKIQRTQQEDSAVYLCASSPRTGEKLFFGSGTQLSVL.

Many counts were recorded for this clonotype. The chain combines TRBV30 with TRBJ2-1, with TRBD2 matching 10 bases. The junction had 3 bases not matched to a gene; V was cut back by 0 bases and J by 10 bases. The germline V gene encodes CDR1 GTSNPN and CDR2 SVGIG (reference sequence). The CDR3 contains 13 residues. The CDR3 nucleotides read TGTGCCTGGAGTGTACGGACTAGCGGAGAGCAGTTCTTC. This translates into CAWSVRTSGEQFF.

This clonotype was detected ten times or more. The chain is built from TRBV10-1 and TRBJ1-5; D uncertain. V was shortened by 4 bases and J by 6 bases, with 10 bases between the two germline ends. The CDR3 covers 13 residues. From germline, CDR1 is WNHNN and CDR2 SYGVQD (reference sequence). CDR3 amino acids: CASSAGVLQPQHF. The CDR3 coding sequence is TGCGCCAGCAGTGCTGGGGTCCTTCAGCCCCAGCATTTT.

The rearrangement uses TRBV19 and TRBJ1-2; a possible D gene is TRBD1 (5 bases). Between the trimmed V and J ends, which lost 4 bases and 2 bases, there was a span of 11 bases. The CDR3 runs to 14 residues. Germline lookup yields CDR1 LNHDA and CDR2 SQIVND (reference sequence). The CDR3 DNA reads as TGTGCCAGTAGTAGGGGCAGGATAAACTATGGCTACACCTTC. Translating it yields CASSRGRINYGYTF.

V gene TRBV19 combines with J gene TRBJ2-1; weak D call: TRBD1 (6 bases). The V end lost 6 bases, the J end lost 10 bases, and 13 bases lay between the germline ends. CDR1 is LNHDA, CDR2 SQIVND, per germline (reference sequence). This CDR3 comprises 12 residues. The CDR3 DNA sequence: TGTGCCAGTAGCAGGGGTCTCCGGGAGCAGTTCTTC. Protein product: CASSRGLREQFF.

The chain links TRBV2 to TRBJ1-5; 9 positions agree with TRBD1. Trimming cost V 3 bases and J 4 bases; bases outside gene matches: 4. The CDR3 is made up of 15 amino acids. The germline V gene has CDR1 SNHLY and CDR2 FYNNEI. CDR3 nucleotides: TGTGCCAGCAGTGAGCGGACAGGGGTGAATCAGCCCCAGCATTTT. Its protein is CASSERTGVNQPQHF. Together with reference TRBV2 and TRBJ1-5, the CDR3 gives the full variable domain: EPEVTQTPSHQVTQMGQEVILRCVPISNHLYFYWYRQILGQKVEFLVSFYNNEISEKSEIFDDQFSVERPDGSNFTLKIRSTKLEDSAMYFCASSERTGVNQPQHFGDGTRLSIL.

By share of the sample, this clonotype is medium-sized. The chain carries TRBV19 and TRBJ2-7, with 8 bases aligning to TRBD1. Germline CDR1 and CDR2: LNHDA and SQIVND (reference sequence). CDR3 length: 14 amino acids. The V segment lost 1 base and the J segment 3 bases; nucleotides outside the gene matches: 2. The CDR3 region has the DNA TGTGCCAGTAGTATAGGACAGGGGATCTACGAGCAGTACTTC. Its translation: CASSIGQGIYEQYF.

The chain combines TRBV9 with TRBJ2-7, with D perhaps matching TRBD1 or TRBD2 (5 bases each). Trimming left V 6 bases short and J 4 bases short, with 20 bases between. The CDR3 has 15 residues. Germline CDR1 is SGDLS and CDR2 is YYNGEE. The DNA of the CDR3 is TGTGCCAGCACTATCTCCGGGACCCCAGGGTACGAGCAGTACTTC. Protein: CASTISGTPGYEQYF.

CDR3 in amino acids: CASSIVAGLAGVYEQFF. DNA of the CDR3: TGTGCCAGTAGTATAGTAGCGGGACTAGCGGGAGTTTATGAGCAGTTCTTC. The J gene is TRBJ2-1, the V gene TRBV19; 14 bases fit TRBD2. Per the germline V gene, CDR1 is LNHDA and CDR2 is SQIVND (reference sequence). Losses at the gene ends were 1 base for V and 8 bases for J; bases not matched to a gene: 7. The CDR3 spans 17 residues.

The sample holds many counts of this clonotype. V is TRBV19 and J is TRBJ2-1; 11 bases line up with TRBD1. V lost 5 bases to trimming and J lost 3 bases; unmatched junction nucleotides: 3. The length of the CDR3 is 15 residues. CDR1 is LNHDA, CDR2 SQIVND, per germline (reference sequence). The CDR3 DNA is TGTGCCAGTAGTTCCGGGACAGGGGGCTACAATGAGCAGTTCTTC. Its translation is CASSSGTGGYNEQFF. The full variable domain, its missing parts supplied by reference TRBV19 and TRBJ2-1, is DGGITQSPKYLFRKEGQNVTLSCEQNLNHDAMYWYRQDPGQGLRLIYYSQIVNDFQKGDIAEGYSVSREKKESFPLTVTSAQKNPTAFYLCASSSGTGGYNEQFFGPGTRLTVL.

This clonotype was counted at least ten times. The chain carries TRBV6-5 and TRBJ2-1, with D uncertain. V was clipped by 5 bases and J by 8 bases, with 13 bases between them. The CDR3 covers 13 residues. Germline V gene data show CDR1 as MNHEY and CDR2 as SVGAGI. CDR3 protein: CASSRGSGYEQFF. In DNA, the CDR3 is TGTGCCAGCAGTCGAGGATCGGGTTATGAGCAGTTCTTC.

This clonotype was recorded many times. The chain couples TRBV12-3 or TRBV12-4 to TRBJ1-4; 8 nucleotides match TRBD1. The CDR3 consists of 15 residues. The trim removed 5 bases at V and 6 bases at J, leaving 8 bases unmatched. In DNA form, the CDR3 reads TGTGCCAGCAGTGAGGCAGGGGGCGGGGATGAAAAACTGTTTTTT. Amino acids: CASSEAGGGDEKLFF.

The rearrangement joins TRBV15 to TRBJ2-3, with D perhaps given as TRBD1 or TRBD2 (6 bases each). CDR1 and CDR2 from the germline V gene are LNHNV and YYDKDF (reference sequence). CDR3 length equals 14 residues. Trimming cost V 0 bases and J 7 bases, with 11 bases left between them. CDR3 DNA sequence: TGTGCCACCAGCAGAGATCGGGGGCGCCATACGCAGTATTTT. Its translation is CATSRDRGRHTQYF.

This clonotype occurred many times. The chain combines TRBV6-5 with TRBJ1-1; 9 bases line up with TRBD1. V was clipped by 6 bases and J by 5 bases; unmatched bases: 7. This CDR3 comprises 14 residues. The germline V gene encodes CDR1 MNHEY and CDR2 SVGAGI. CDR3 protein: CASSQGQGRTEAFF. CDR3 bases: TGTGCCAGCAGCCAAGGACAGGGGCGTACTGAAGCTTTCTTT.

In this sample, this clonotype turned up many times. The rearrangement uses TRBV11-2 and TRBJ2-1, with D perhaps assigned TRBD1 or TRBD2 (5 bases each). Trimming took 2 bases from V and 10 from J, leaving 15 bases between them. Germline V CDR1 and CDR2: SGHAT, FQNNGV. The CDR3 has 14 residues. CDR3 DNA: TGTGCCAGCAGCTTAATCACGATTGGGGGAGAGCAGTTCTTC. It is translated as CASSLITIGGEQFF.

The V call is TRBV2, the J call TRBJ1-2, with a tentative D call TRBD1 (5 bases). Germline CDR1 is SNHLY and CDR2 is FYNNEI. CDR3 length equals 14 residues. With 2 bases removed from V and 4 bases from J, the gap between germline ends came to 11 bases. DNA of the CDR3: TGTGCCAGCAGTGAAAAGGGGAGCTCCTATGGCTACACCTTC. Protein sequence: CASSEKGSSYGYTF.

V usage is TRBV5-1 and J usage is TRBJ2-5; D possibly corresponds to TRBD1 (5 bases). CDR3 length: 13 amino acids. CDR1 is SGHRS, CDR2 YFSETQ, per germline. CDR3 coding DNA: TGCGTAGGCAGGGCCCCTTACCAAGAGACCCAGTACTTC. The encoded protein is CVGRAPYQETQYF.

This clonotype was seen just once. The rearrangement uses TRBV29-1 and TRBJ1-1; D ambiguous. Trimming removed 4 bases at V and 3 bases at J, with 9 bases between. The CDR3 has 12 amino acids. Per the germline V gene, CDR1 is SQVTM and CDR2 is ANQGSEA. This CDR3 reads CSVGGSHTEAFF. CDR3 nucleotides: TGCAGCGTTGGTGGGTCCCACACTGAAGCTTTCTTT.

By share, this clonotype counts as medium-sized (0.01 to 0.1%). The chain recombines TRBV10-1 with TRBJ1-1; D unresolved. Trimming pared 0 bases from V and 8 bases from J, leaving 10 bases between. The CDR3 is made up of 13 amino acids. Germline CDR1 WNHNN, CDR2 SYGVQD (reference sequence). The CDR3 loop is CASSESGPREAFF. The CDR3 DNA sequence: TGCGCCAGCAGTGAGTCTGGCCCCCGCGAAGCTTTCTTT.

The rearrangement uses TRBV7-9 and TRBJ1-5; D is possibly TRBD1 (5 bases). Germline loops: CDR1 SEHNR, CDR2 FQNEAQ (reference sequence). Between the trimmed V and J ends, which lost 6 bases and 3 bases, there was a span of 12 bases. This CDR3 has 14 amino acids. The DNA of the CDR3 is TGTGCCAGCAGTCGCTCAGGGTACAATCAGCCCCAGCATTTT. Translation: CASSRSGYNQPQHF.

The chain combines TRBV7-2 with TRBJ2-7; possibly TRBD1 for D (6 bases). The CDR3 spans 17 residues. The germline CDR1 and CDR2 sequences are SGHTA and FQGNSA. The V gene lost 0 bases and the J gene lost 1 base, with 16 bases spanning the gap. The CDR3 sequence is CASSLAGRGSPSYEQYF. CDR3 DNA sequence: TGTGCCAGCAGCTTAGCAGGCAGGGGCTCCCCTTCCTACGAGCAGTACTTC. The full variable domain, with the rest looked up from reference TRBV7-2 and TRBJ2-7, is GAGVSQSPSNKVTEKGKDVELRCDPISGHTALYWYRQSLGQGLEFLIYFQGNSAPDKSGLPSDRFSAERTGGSVSTLTIQRTQQEDSAVYLCASSLAGRGSPSYEQYFGPGTRLTVT.

Judged by abundance, this clonotype is medium-sized. The chain couples TRBV19 to TRBJ2-3; D is unresolved. The CDR3 spans 15 residues. Trimming pared 4 bases from V and 1 base from J, leaving 12 bases between. CDR1 and CDR2 from the germline V gene are LNHDA and SQIVND (reference sequence). CDR3 residues: CASSNGVERTDTQYF. CDR3 DNA sequence: TGTGCCAGTAGTAACGGAGTTGAACGCACAGATACGCAGTATTTT.

The rearrangement joins TRBV5-1 to TRBJ2-7, with TRBD2 matching over 10 bases. After removal of 4 bases from V and 2 bases from J, the junction contained 12 bases not matched to a gene. The V gene's germline CDR1 is SGHRS and CDR2 YFSETQ. This CDR3 contains 17 residues. The CDR3 sequence: CASSVSLAGYRTYEQYF. The CDR3 DNA is TGCGCCAGCAGCGTTTCACTAGCGGGGTATCGAACCTACGAGCAGTACTTC.